This T cell receptor beta chain was recorded in a study of molecular identifiers for immune sequencing clone quantification. From around 18,000 to 910,000 sorted cells, naive CD8 libraries were generated with 10%, 30% or 50% RNA. TCRdb re-called the PCR reads with MiXCR, one entry per CDR3 protein. This sample has some 680,000 distinct CDR3 sequences; 25% occur once, and the top ten carry roughly 0.83%. The CDR3 totals 15 residues. V was trimmed by 5 bases and J by 0 bases, leaving 10 bases between them. Germline V gene lookup returns CDR1 MNHNS and CDR2 SASEGT. The rearrangement uses TRBV6-1 and TRBJ1-4; D uncertain. Sequencing input: naive CD8+ T cells from blood, with Jurkat cell RNA spiked in. The subset is: FACS-sorted CD8+CD4-CCR7+CD45RA+ naive T cells. This clonotype originated in a human donor in good health. Some libraries in this study had Jurkat cell RNA spiked in. DNA of the CDR3: TGTGCCAGCAGTCCCGAGGATGCAACTAATGAAAAACTGTTTTTT. The encoded protein is CASSPEDATNEKLFF.